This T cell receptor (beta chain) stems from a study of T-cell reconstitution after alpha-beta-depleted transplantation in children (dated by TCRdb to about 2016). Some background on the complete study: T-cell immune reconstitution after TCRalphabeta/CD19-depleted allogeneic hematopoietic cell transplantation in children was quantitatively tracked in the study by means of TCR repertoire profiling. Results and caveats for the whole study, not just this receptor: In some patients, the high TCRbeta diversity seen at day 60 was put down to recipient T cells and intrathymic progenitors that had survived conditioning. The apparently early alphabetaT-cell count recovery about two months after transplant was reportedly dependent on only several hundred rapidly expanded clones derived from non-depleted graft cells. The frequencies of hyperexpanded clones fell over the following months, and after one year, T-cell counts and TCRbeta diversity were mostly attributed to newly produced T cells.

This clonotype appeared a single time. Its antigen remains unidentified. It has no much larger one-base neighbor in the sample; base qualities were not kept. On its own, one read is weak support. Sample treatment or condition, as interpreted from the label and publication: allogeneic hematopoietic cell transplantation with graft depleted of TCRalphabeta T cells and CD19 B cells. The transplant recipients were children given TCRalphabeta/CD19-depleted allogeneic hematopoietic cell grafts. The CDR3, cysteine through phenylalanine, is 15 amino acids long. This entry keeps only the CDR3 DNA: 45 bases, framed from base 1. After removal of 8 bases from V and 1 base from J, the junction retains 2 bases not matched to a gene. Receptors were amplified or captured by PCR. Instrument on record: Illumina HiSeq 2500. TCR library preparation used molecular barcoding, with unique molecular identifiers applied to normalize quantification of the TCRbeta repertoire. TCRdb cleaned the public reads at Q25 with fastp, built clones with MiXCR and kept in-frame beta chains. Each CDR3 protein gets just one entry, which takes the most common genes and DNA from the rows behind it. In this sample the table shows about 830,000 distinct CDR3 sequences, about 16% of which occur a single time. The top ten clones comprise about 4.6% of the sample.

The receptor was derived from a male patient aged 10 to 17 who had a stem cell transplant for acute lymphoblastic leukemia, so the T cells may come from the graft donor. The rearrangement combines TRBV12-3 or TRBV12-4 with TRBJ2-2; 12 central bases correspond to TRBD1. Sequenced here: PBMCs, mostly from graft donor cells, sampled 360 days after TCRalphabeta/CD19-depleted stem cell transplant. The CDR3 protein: CASWDRGQNTGELFF. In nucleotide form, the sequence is TGTGCCAGCTGGGACAGGGGGCAGAACACCGGGGAGCTGTTTTTT.